This TCR beta chain was captured by sequencing in a study of cytomegalovirus exposure and HLA in healthy donors. Study background: Falling in the Caucasian-associated ancestry cluster were approximately 86% of 398 genotyped donors. General observations from the study: Most TCR sequences proved rare, with some public TCRs found in many donors. In vitro data verified three CMV-associated chains as specific for CMV antigens. Researchers reported in a later analysis that common viral pathogens appeared linked to several top clusters.

On this clone: Its antigen is as yet unknown.

60 Vbeta and 13 Jbeta primers were used in PCR. Generated by immunoSEQ multiplex PCR, the TCRdb table keeps only in-frame clones and is missing some. The sample has about 78,000 clones; roughly 80% are singletons. Germline lookup yields CDR1 SGDLS and CDR2 YYNGEE. The V gene end was trimmed by 0 bases and the J gene end by 4 bases; junction bases not matched to a gene: 6. The CDR3 covers 16 residues. This receptor was identified in a woman between 45 and 65 years old in good health and CMV-seronegative. This chain connects TRBV9 to TRBJ2-3; 9 positions match TRBD2. The sample consisted of PBMCs. This CDR3 is CASSVGGGGAADTQYF. The CDR3 coding sequence is TGTGCCAGCAGCGTAGGGGGCGGGGGGGCCGCAGATACGCAGTATTTT.